The source of this T cell receptor beta chain is a study of T cell repertoires in cytomegalovirus infection. TCRdb ran MiXCR on the reads and lists one entry per CDR3 protein. The sample carries some 50,000 distinct CDR3 sequences, 21% recorded once. A remark on this clonotype: Antigen: not known. Just one base apart from a much larger clone, this may be a read error.

CDR1 SNHLY and CDR2 FYNNEI come from the germline V gene. This CDR3 has 17 residues. The V and J genes are TRBV2 and TRBJ2-1; D gene ambiguous. Specimen: CD8+ T cells from cultured PBMCs, collected from culture after CMV antigen stimulation. The source is a human donor in good health (CMV status not recorded). Some clones in this sample may be carry-over from other donors' samples. DNA of the CDR3: TGTGCCAGCAGCCCATGGGGAACAGAGAGCTCCTACAAAGAGCAGTTCTTC. Translation: CASSPWGTESSYKEQFF.